The 25 T cell receptor beta chains in this list originate from one sample, sequenced in a study of T cells in Graves' hyperthyroidism and ophthalmopathy. What was amplified from RNA transcripts were TCR beta CDR3 regions. During a first-round RT-PCR of the TCR CDR3, the HTBI primer set was used. TCRdb used MiXCR to reprocess the multiplex PCR reads, holding one entry per CDR3 protein. The sample carries roughly 570,000 distinct CDR3 sequences, 46% recorded once. The specimen was peripheral blood or thyroid tissue (not recorded which). The receptors come from an adult woman with Graves' disease, either hyperthyroidism or ophthalmopathy (not recorded which).

This clonotype appeared a few times. The rearrangement uses TRBV27 and TRBJ1-1; possible D gene TRBD1, 5 bases. V shed 3 bases and J shed 6 bases, with 11 bases lying between them. CDR1 and CDR2 (germline): MNHEY, SMNVEV (reference sequence). The CDR3 has 13 residues. The CDR3 DNA is TGTGCCAGCAGTTTGCAGGGCTTTGCTGAAGCTTTCTTT. This encodes CASSLQGFAEAFF.

This clonotype has at least ten counts. This rearrangement joins TRBV3-1 to TRBJ2-7; D may be TRBD2 (6 bases). The germline V gene encodes CDR1 LGHDT and CDR2 YNNKEL (reference sequence). The CDR3 has 13 residues. The V gene lost 3 bases and the J gene lost 3 bases, with 9 bases spanning the gap. The CDR3 nucleotides are TGTGCCAGCAGCCAGGGACTCAACTACGAGCAGTACTTC. As protein: CASSQGLNYEQYF.

This chain connects TRBV29-1 to TRBJ1-2; no clear D. The germline gives CDR1 SQVTM, CDR2 ANQGSEA. Trimming pared 8 bases from V and 4 bases from J, leaving 11 bases between. CDR3 length: 11 amino acids. CDR3 sequence: CSLERAYGYTF. The CDR3 bases are TGCAGCTTAGAACGGGCCTATGGCTACACCTTC.

The gene calls are TRBV9 and TRBJ1-6; D not certain. CDR1 and CDR2 (germline): SGDLS, YYNGEE. The CDR3 length is 13 residues. The germline V and J ends were trimmed by 0 bases and 13 bases, with 11 bases remaining between them. The CDR3 sequence is CASSVGSSRPLHF. The DNA for the CDR3 is TGTGCCAGCAGCGTAGGATCGAGTCGGCCCCTCCACTTT. Supplemented by reference TRBV9 and TRBJ1-6, the full variable domain reads DSGVTQTPKHLITATGQRVTLRCSPRSGDLSVYWYQQSLDQGLQFLIQYYNGEERAKGNILERFSAQQFPDLHSELNLSSLELGDSALYFCASSVGSSRPLHFGNGTRLTVT.

This clonotype was observed at least ten times. This chain connects TRBV20-1 to TRBJ2-7, with 13 bases identical to TRBD2. This CDR3 comprises 13 residues. Germline trimming cut 6 bases from V and 7 bases from J; bases unmatched to any gene: 6. Per germline, CDR1 DFQATT and CDR2 SNEGSKA (reference sequence). CDR3 residues: CSARTSGSQEQYF. For the CDR3, the DNA is TGCAGTGCCCGGACTAGCGGGAGTCAAGAGCAGTACTTC.

The chain is built from TRBV7-2 and TRBJ1-1, with a tentative D call TRBD1 (6 bases). V lost 5 bases to trimming and J lost 10 bases, with 20 bases between them. The CDR3 loop spans 14 amino acids. CDR1 and CDR2 from the germline V gene are SGHTA and FQGNSA. Here the CDR3 DNA reads TGTGCCAGCAGCAATGGGGGCACCTCCTGGGGAGCTTTCTTT. This encodes CASSNGGTSWGAFF.

The rearrangement links TRBV2 to TRBJ1-1; no clear D gene. The CDR3 length is 12 residues. The germline V and J ends were trimmed by 6 bases and 1 base, with 6 bases remaining between them. CDR1 and CDR2 (germline): SNHLY, FYNNEI. CDR3 in amino acids: CASRLKNTEAFF. Written as DNA, the CDR3 is TGTGCCAGCAGGCTGAAGAACACTGAAGCTTTCTTT.

The table lists this clonotype with a count of one. This chain connects TRBV9 to TRBJ1-1; a weak D match, TRBD1 (5 bases). Trimming removed 0 bases from V and 0 bases from J, with 9 bases in between. The length of the CDR3 is 15 residues. Germline assignment: CDR1 SGDLS and CDR2 YYNGEE. This CDR3 reads CASSVDHRMNTEAFF. The CDR3 region has the DNA TGTGCCAGCAGCGTAGATCACAGGATGAACACTGAAGCTTTCTTT.

In this sample, this clonotype turned up many times. This sequence joins TRBV4-2 and TRBJ1-1, with 8 bases that match TRBD1. J gave up 11 bases and V 4 bases, and 9 bases lay outside the gene matches. CDR1 and CDR2 (germline): LGHNA, YNFKEQ. This CDR3 comprises 13 residues. The chain's CDR3 is CASSPRTGRDAFF. CDR3 bases: TGTGCCAGCAGCCCCCGGACAGGGCGGGATGCTTTCTTT.

At least ten counts were recorded for this clonotype. The chain has TRBV3-1 and TRBJ1-5; no clear D. This CDR3 is 15 amino acids long. Germline V CDR1 and CDR2: LGHDT, YNNKEL (reference sequence). Trimming pared 1 base from V and 3 bases from J, leaving 10 bases between. The CDR3 loop is CASSQGYGYNQPQHF. DNA of the CDR3: TGTGCCAGCAGCCAAGGGTACGGTTACAATCAGCCCCAGCATTTT.

This clonotype was counted ten times or more. The chain links TRBV12-3 or TRBV12-4 to TRBJ1-1; TRBD1 might be the D (5 bases). The CDR3 covers 14 residues. The germline V and J ends were trimmed by 2 bases and 4 bases, with 11 bases remaining between them. The CDR3 DNA reads as TGTGCCAGCAGTTTATCAGGGAGGAGCACTGAAGCTTTCTTT. Amino acids: CASSLSGRSTEAFF.

This clonotype was counted at least ten times. This chain connects TRBV4-2 to TRBJ2-7; D uncertain. This CDR3 comprises 12 residues. CDR1 is LGHNA, CDR2 YNFKEQ, per germline. V was shortened by 5 bases and J by 7 bases, with 12 bases between the two germline ends. The CDR3 DNA reads as TGTGCCAGCAGCTCCCTTGGGCTTGAGCAGTACTTC. It codes for CASSSLGLEQYF.

This clonotype has only a few counts. The chain joins TRBV3-1 to TRBJ1-5; possibly TRBD1 for D (5 bases). Germline V gene data show CDR1 as LGHDT and CDR2 as YNNKEL (reference sequence). The CDR3 runs to 11 residues. Trimming cost V 6 bases and J 11 bases, with 11 bases left between them. Here the CDR3 reads CASSGGEAQHF. CDR3 nucleotides: TGTGCCAGCAGTGGAGGGGAGGCCCAGCATTTT. Filled out from reference TRBV3-1 and TRBJ1-5, the complete variable domain reads DTAVSQTPKYLVTQMGNDKSIKCEQNLGHDTMYWYKQDSKKFLKIMFSYNNKELIINETVPNRFSPKSPDKAHLNLHINSLELGDSAVYFCASSGGEAQHFGDGTRLSIL.

This clonotype has only a few counts. V and J are TRBV2 and TRBJ2-7; D is possibly TRBD1 (6 bases). CDR1 SNHLY and CDR2 FYNNEI come from the germline V gene. Trimming pared 2 bases from V and 3 bases from J, leaving 8 bases between. CDR3 size: 13 residues. Here the CDR3 DNA reads TGTGCCAGCAGTGAAAGGACAGTCTACGAGCAGTACTTC. Its protein is CASSERTVYEQYF.

The chain is built from TRBV10-3 and TRBJ2-5; D may match TRBD1 or TRBD2 (5 bases each). CDR1 ENHRY and CDR2 SYGVKD come from the germline V gene. V was shortened by 8 bases and J by 2 bases, with 18 bases between the two germline ends. This CDR3 contains 15 residues. The CDR3 region has the DNA TGTGCCATCTCGATGAGGGGACGCGGGCAAGAGACCCAGTACTTC. Protein sequence: CAISMRGRGQETQYF.

This chain links TRBV2 with TRBJ2-1, with D perhaps given as TRBD1 or TRBD2 (5 bases each). Trimming pared 3 bases from V and 8 bases from J, leaving 11 bases between. CDR1 is SNHLY and CDR2 is FYNNEI in the germline V gene. The CDR3 runs 13 residues. CDR3 amino acids: CASSEERDDEQFF. As DNA, the CDR3 is TGTGCCAGCAGTGAGGAGAGGGACGATGAGCAGTTCTTC.

This clonotype was detected only a few times. CDR3 sequence: CAWSRTPGGSYGYTF. For the CDR3, the DNA is TGTGCCTGGAGTAGGACTCCTGGAGGTAGCTATGGCTACACCTTC. This sequence joins TRBV30 and TRBJ1-2; D remains ambiguous. This CDR3 region has 15 residues. Germline assignment: CDR1 GTSNPN and CDR2 SVGIG (reference sequence). The V and J ends lost 2 bases and 4 bases respectively, with 17 bases between them.

The chain carries TRBV5-1 and TRBJ2-2; a weak D match, TRBD2 (7 bases). This CDR3 contains 18 residues. Trimming removed 0 bases at V and 1 base at J, with 16 bases between. Germline V lookup: CDR1 SGHRS, CDR2 YFSETQ. CDR3: CASSLGAGEGQNTGELFF. CDR3 DNA: TGCGCCAGCAGCTTGGGAGCAGGGGAGGGCCAGAACACCGGGGAGCTGTTTTTT.

The chain carries TRBV7-3 and TRBJ2-1, with D possibly being TRBD1 (6 bases). The V gene lost 5 bases and the J gene lost 8 bases, with 10 bases spanning the gap. CDR1 and CDR2 (germline): SGHTA, FQGTGA. CDR3 length equals 12 residues. CDR3 coding DNA: TGTGCCAGCAGCCCCGAGGGGGATGAGCAGTTCTTC. Translation: CASSPEGDEQFF.

This chain uses TRBV28 with TRBJ2-7, with D possibly matching TRBD2 (6 bases). Germline V gene sequence: CDR1 MDHEN, CDR2 SYDVKM. Trimming stripped 6 bases from V and 4 bases from J, with 19 bases between. The CDR3 has 15 amino acids. CDR3 sequence reads: CASRAPGLRPYEQYF. The CDR3 nucleotides are TGTGCCAGCAGAGCCCCGGGACTCCGCCCTTACGAGCAGTACTTC.

The chain's CDR3 is CASSSGREVGEKLFF. The DNA of the CDR3 is TGTGCCAGCAGCTCCGGGAGGGAAGTGGGTGAAAAACTGTTTTTT. V gene TRBV7-9 combines with J gene TRBJ1-4; D is uncertain. The CDR3 totals 15 residues. Per germline, CDR1 SEHNR and CDR2 FQNEAQ (reference sequence). V was clipped by 4 bases and J by 7 bases, with 16 bases between them.

Ten or more counts support this clonotype. The chain has TRBV20-1 and TRBJ1-2, with 9 positions matching TRBD1. This CDR3 has 17 amino acids. Germline loops: CDR1 DFQATT, CDR2 SNEGSKA (reference sequence). V shed 1 base and J 0 bases; nucleotides not matched to a gene: 9. The CDR3 is CSARASGTGHSNYGYTF. DNA of the CDR3: TGCAGTGCTAGAGCGTCCGGGACAGGGCATTCTAACTATGGCTACACCTTC.

The chain is built from TRBV7-6 and TRBJ2-5; maybe TRBD2 (6 bases). CDR1 and CDR2 (germline): SGHVS, FNYEAQ. CDR3 size: 13 residues. The V end was cut by 4 bases, the J end by 9 bases, with 15 bases between. CDR3 residues: CASSSWGGEAQYF. The CDR3 coding sequence is TGTGCCAGCAGCTCCTGGGGCGGGGAGGCCCAGTACTTC.

This clonotype was seen many times. The V gene is TRBV6-5, the J gene TRBJ1-2; no clear D gene. The CDR3 has 13 amino acids. Trimming removed 0 bases at V and 8 bases at J, with 10 bases between. The germline V gene encodes CDR1 MNHEY and CDR2 SVGAGI. In DNA, the CDR3 is TGTGCCAGCAGTTACTCAACCGGGCTCGGCTACACCTTC. This codes for CASSYSTGLGYTF.

In regard to this clonotype: The conserved phenylalanine or tryptophan is not found at the CDR3 terminus, so this likely reflects a read error. The chain recombines TRBV4-1 with TRBJ2-5; maybe TRBD1 (6 bases). This CDR3 has 15 residues. From germline, CDR1 is MGHRA and CDR2 YSYEKL. V lost 0 bases, J lost 9 bases, and 17 bases lay in between. This chain's CDR3 is CASSQETQGLKAQYL. CDR3 DNA sequence: TGCGCCAGCAGCCAAGAGACGCAGGGGTTAAAGGCCCAGTACCTC.